The clone carrying this T cell receptor beta chain was seen only once. The antigen is not known. This sample stems from a study of vaccination effects on CD4 cells after COVID-19. Cells that had been cultured for ten to eleven days were the source of isolated CD4+ T cells. The method was immunoSEQ multiplex PCR; TCRdb's version includes in-frame clones alone and lacks a portion of them. The data hold over 65,000 clones, with about 74% observed a single time. Per the germline V gene, CDR1 is MNHEY and CDR2 is SVGAGI. Trimming stripped 7 bases from V and 3 bases from J, with 18 bases between. The CDR3 runs 15 residues.

The sequenced sample was CD4+ T cells from PBMCs cultured without peptide, obtained before COVID-19 vaccination. This receptor was obtained from a human donor who received a COVID-19 vaccine. The chain combines TRBV6-5 with TRBJ2-5; tentatively, D is TRBD2 (6 bases). The CDR3 protein is CASTLGGAGKETQYF. The CDR3 region has the DNA TGTGCCAGCACCCTCGGCGGGGCAGGGAAAGAGACCCAGTACTTC.